A single sample gave rise to the 21 T cell receptor beta chains below, sequenced in a study of graft-versus-host responses after intestinal transplantation. No cognate antigen is known for these TCRs. Method: immunoSEQ multiplex PCR; TCRdb's copy keeps in-frame clones and lacks some. This table has some 97,000 clones, roughly 84% appearing once. Sequencing used unstimulated CD4+ T cells sorted from spleen or lymph node cells, obtained before transplant. The receptors come from a human donor who was the organ donor for an intestinal transplant.

The chain has TRBV28 and TRBJ2-7, with 8 bases fitting TRBD1. The germline V gene has CDR1 MDHEN and CDR2 SYDVKM. The CDR3 totals 15 residues. Germline trimming cut 5 bases from V and 4 bases from J; bases unmatched to any gene: 10. Here the CDR3 reads CASSHAGTGNYEQYF. The CDR3 nucleotides read TGTGCCAGCAGTCATGCGGGGACAGGCAATTACGAGCAGTACTTC.

This clone has just a few counts. This sequence joins TRBV7-8 and TRBJ1-5; D is uncertain. Germline values: CDR1 SGHVS, CDR2 FQNEAQ. Trimming took 4 bases from V and 7 from J, leaving 8 bases between them. This CDR3 is 12 amino acids long. The CDR3 spells CASSSGGQPQHF. The CDR3, as DNA: TGTGCCAGCAGCTCCGGAGGACAGCCCCAGCATTTT.

The J gene is TRBJ2-7, the V gene TRBV28; D not certain. CDR1 and CDR2 from the germline V gene are MDHEN and SYDVKM. The CDR3 covers 12 residues. Trimming removed 3 bases at V and 3 bases at J, with 6 bases between. CDR3 nucleotides: TGTGCCAGCAGTTTTTCTTACTACGAGCAGTACTTC. This gives the protein CASSFSYYEQYF.

The chain has TRBV30 and TRBJ1-1; D perhaps matches TRBD1 (6 bases). CDR1 is GTSNPN, CDR2 SVGIG, per germline (reference sequence). V shed 5 bases and J shed 4 bases, with 20 bases lying between them. CDR3 size: 15 residues. The CDR3 here is CAWSHLVNRVTEAFF. CDR3 coding DNA: TGTGCCTGGTCCCACCTAGTTAACAGGGTCACTGAAGCTTTCTTT.

This clone was recorded once. V usage is TRBV4-1 and J usage is TRBJ2-3, with no clear D. This CDR3 contains 12 residues. Germline assignment: CDR1 MGHRA and CDR2 YSYEKL. Trimming took off 0 bases at V and 7 bases at J, with 5 bases between the two ends. This CDR3 reads CASSQDRYTQYF. The CDR3 DNA is TGCGCCAGCAGCCAAGATAGGTATACGCAGTATTTT.

The chain links TRBV7-9 to TRBJ2-1; a possible D gene is TRBD2 (5 bases). The germline gives CDR1 SEHNR, CDR2 FQNEAQ (reference sequence). V was pared by 7 bases and J by 8 bases, with 15 bases between. This CDR3 contains 13 residues. This chain's CDR3 is CASTETSLYEQFF. In DNA form, the CDR3 reads TGTGCCAGCACCGAAACTAGTTTGTATGAGCAGTTCTTC.

This chain connects TRBV19 to TRBJ1-6, with D uncertain. V dropped 6 bases and J dropped 7 bases, with 7 bases sitting between them. In germline, CDR1 is LNHDA, CDR2 SQIVND (reference sequence). The CDR3 has 12 residues. CDR3 in amino acids: CASRYGNSPLHF. The DNA of the CDR3 is TGTGCCAGTAGATATGGAAATTCACCCCTCCACTTT.

This CDR3 is CASRDDTPGNTIYF. The CDR3 DNA reads TGTGCCAGCAGAGATGATACGCCGGGAAACACCATATATTTT. The chain recombines TRBV7-2 with TRBJ1-3; D is undetermined. Trimming pared 6 bases from V and 4 bases from J, leaving 13 bases between. Germline V gives CDR1 SGHTA, CDR2 FQGNSA. This CDR3 has 14 residues.

The chain links TRBV5-8 to TRBJ2-5; D is possibly TRBD1 or TRBD2 (5 bases each). This CDR3 is built from 16 residues. V was clipped by 4 bases and J by 0 bases, with 16 bases between them. Germline V CDR1 and CDR2: SGHTS, YDEGEE. The DNA for the CDR3 is TGTGCCAGCAGCCCACGGGGCAGGCCGTACCAAGAGACCCAGTACTTC. Translation gives CASSPRGRPYQETQYF.

The chain joins TRBV27 to TRBJ2-1; 10 nucleotides line up with TRBD1. CDR1 is MNHEY, CDR2 SMNVEV, per germline (reference sequence). CDR3 size: 16 residues. With 2 bases clipped from V and 2 bases from J, the junction kept 3 bases outside the gene matches. The CDR3 DNA sequence: TGTGCCAGCAGTTTAAGGACAGGGGGTCCCTACAATGAGCAGTTCTTC. Protein product: CASSLRTGGPYNEQFF.

In this sample, this clone turned up once. J is TRBJ2-7 and V is TRBV6-6, with 9 bases that match TRBD1. There are 16 residues in the CDR3. CDR1 and CDR2 from the germline V gene are MNHNY and SVGAGI (reference sequence). V shed 2 bases, J shed 4 bases, and the junction held 9 bases outside the gene matches. CDR3 in amino acids: CASSYGTRGTGYEQYF. The CDR3 region has the DNA TGTGCCAGCAGTTACGGGACCCGGGGGACAGGGTACGAGCAGTACTTC.

This chain connects TRBV5-1 to TRBJ2-3, with TRBD1 matching 8 bases. This CDR3 spans 16 amino acids. Germline CDR1 is SGHRS and CDR2 is YFSETQ. The V gene end was trimmed by 0 bases and the J gene end by 7 bases; junction bases not matched to a gene: 10. The CDR3 reads CASSLAKGQGTNTQYF. CDR3 bases: TGCGCCAGCAGCTTGGCGAAAGGACAGGGAACGAATACGCAGTATTTT.

This clone was seen a single time. V gene TRBV5-1 combines with J gene TRBJ2-7; TRBD1 might be the D (7 bases). V lost 3 bases to trimming and J lost 2 bases, with 21 bases between them. The CDR3 totals 17 residues. The germline V gene encodes CDR1 SGHRS and CDR2 YFSETQ. For the CDR3, the DNA is TGCGCCAGCAGCTCTGTGGAGGGGGCGAGGGTACCCTACGAGCAGTACTTC. Protein sequence: CASSSVEGARVPYEQYF.

V and J are TRBV4-2 and TRBJ2-3; tentative D call: TRBD2 (5 bases). CDR3 length equals 16 residues. The V and J ends lost 0 bases and 0 bases respectively, with 10 bases between them. CDR1 and CDR2 (germline): LGHNA, YNFKEQ. The CDR3 region has the DNA TGTGCCAGCAGCCAAGAGGGAGCGGATAGCACAGATACGCAGTATTTT. Encoded protein: CASSQEGADSTDTQYF.

The rearrangement joins TRBV6-6 to TRBJ1-2; 7 nucleotides align to TRBD1. This CDR3 has 14 residues. The V and J ends lost 0 bases and 2 bases, in that order; junction bases with no gene match: 0. Germline V lookup: CDR1 MNHNY, CDR2 SVGAGI (reference sequence). The DNA for the CDR3 is TGTGCCAGCAGTTACTCGACAGGGAACTATGGCTACACCTTC. Amino acid sequence: CASSYSTGNYGYTF.

This rearrangement joins TRBV28 to TRBJ1-2, with TRBD1 identical over 12 bases. J gave up 4 bases and V 6 bases, and 12 bases lay outside the gene matches. Germline V gene sequence: CDR1 MDHEN, CDR2 SYDVKM. CDR3 length: 17 residues. The CDR3 region is CASRAGTGGGALYGYTF. The CDR3, as DNA: TGTGCCAGCAGAGCAGGGACAGGGGGCGGTGCACTCTATGGCTACACCTTC.

The V and J genes are TRBV7-8 and TRBJ1-2; tentatively, D is TRBD1 (5 bases). There are 16 residues in the CDR3. Per the germline V gene, CDR1 is SGHVS and CDR2 is FQNEAQ. Between the trimmed V and J ends, which lost 1 base and 8 bases, there was a span of 20 bases. CDR3 region: CASSLVAQGGTWGYTF. CDR3 DNA: TGTGCCAGCAGCTTAGTCGCGCAGGGCGGGACTTGGGGCTACACCTTC.

The chain combines TRBV30 with TRBJ2-1, with 7 bases fitting TRBD2. Germline assignment: CDR1 GTSNPN and CDR2 SVGIG (reference sequence). CDR3 length: 14 residues. V shed 4 bases, J shed 5 bases, and the junction held 8 bases outside the gene matches. DNA for the CDR3: TGTGCCTGGACCCTACGGGGGGTTAACAATGAGCAGTTCTTC. Its protein is CAWTLRGVNNEQFF.

This chain uses TRBV5-1 with TRBJ2-2, with 14 bases aligning to TRBD2. J gave up 4 bases and V 3 bases, and 8 bases lay outside the gene matches. The CDR3 runs 18 residues. Per the germline V gene, CDR1 is SGHRS and CDR2 is YFSETQ. The CDR3 DNA sequence: TGCGCCAGCAGCTCGGAAGGACTAGCGGGGGGTTTCACCGGGGAGCTGTTTTTT. It translates to CASSSEGLAGGFTGELFF.

The rearrangement links TRBV9 to TRBJ1-5, with 8 bases identical to TRBD1. The CDR3 totals 16 residues. Germline CDR1 and CDR2: SGDLS and YYNGEE. V lost 0 bases to trimming and J lost 8 bases; unmatched junction nucleotides: 10. Written as DNA, the CDR3 is TGTGCCAGCAGCGTAGGCCCTCAATTACAGGGGGAGCCCCAGCATTTT. Amino acids: CASSVGPQLQGEPQHF.

The CDR3: CASSLAGSGGPTDTQYF. The DNA for the CDR3 is TGCGCCAGCAGCTTGGCCGGTAGCGGGGGGCCCACAGATACGCAGTATTTT. The genes are TRBV5-1 and TRBJ2-3; 10 bases fit TRBD2. This CDR3 spans 17 amino acids. Per the germline V gene, CDR1 is SGHRS and CDR2 is YFSETQ. V was clipped by 0 bases and J by 2 bases; unmatched bases: 6.